One and the same sample provided the 20 T cell receptor beta chains below, sequenced in a study of T cell repertoires in cytomegalovirus infection. No cognate antigen is known for these TCRs. TCRdb reanalysed the reads using MiXCR and keeps one entry per CDR3 protein. Here the sample spans 400,000 to 600,000 distinct CDR3 sequences, roughly 43% being singletons. Sample: cultured PBMCs, taken from culture after CMV antigen stimulation. These receptors all stem from a human donor in good health (CMV status not recorded). Some clones in this sample may be carry-over from other donors' samples.

This clonotype was seen just once. One base away lies a much larger clone, so this may be a sequencing read error. This chain connects TRBV7-2 to TRBJ2-5; D is undetermined. The CDR3 contains 15 residues. Trimming cost V 3 bases and J 2 bases, with 13 bases left between them. Germline values: CDR1 SGHTA, CDR2 FQGNSA. The CDR3, as DNA: TGTACCAGCAGCTTGGGTTCCCCAGAGCAAGAGACCCAGTACTTC. Translated, it gives CTSSLGSPEQETQYF.

This clonotype was picked up a small number of times. V and J are TRBV11-2 and TRBJ2-7; weak D call: TRBD1 (5 bases). The CDR3 spans 16 residues. Germline V lookup: CDR1 SGHAT, CDR2 FQNNGV. V was clipped by 0 bases and J by 5 bases, with 17 bases between them. CDR3 residues: CASSLDLVGARDEQYF. CDR3 DNA sequence: TGTGCCAGCAGCTTAGATTTGGTAGGGGCTCGGGACGAGCAGTACTTC.

This clonotype was seen a few times. The chain links TRBV11-3 to TRBJ2-1, with a possible D match to TRBD2 (6 bases). The CDR3 spans 18 residues. The V end lost 1 base, the J end lost 9 bases, and 25 bases lay between the germline ends. Germline loops: CDR1 SGHNT, CDR2 YENEEA. The CDR3 reads CASSLGQIGYSGVSEQFF. The CDR3 bases are TGTGCCAGCAGCTTAGGTCAGATTGGGTACTCGGGAGTCAGTGAGCAGTTCTTC.

This clonotype was found a few times. The chain recombines TRBV20-1 with TRBJ1-2; D gene uncertain. Germline V lookup: CDR1 DFQATT, CDR2 SNEGSKA (reference sequence). There are 14 residues in the CDR3. V was shortened by 0 bases and J by 4 bases, with 12 bases between the two germline ends. The CDR3 spells CSAREVGVGYGYTF. The CDR3, as DNA: TGCAGTGCTAGAGAGGTTGGGGTCGGCTATGGCTACACCTTC.

This sequence joins TRBV20-1 and TRBJ1-1; 7 bases agree with TRBD1. Per the germline V gene, CDR1 is DFQATT and CDR2 is SNEGSKA (reference sequence). The J segment lost 0 bases and the V segment lost 1 base, leaving 2 bases of the junction unmatched. There are 14 residues in the CDR3. As DNA, the CDR3 is TGCAGTGCTAGAGCCACAGGGGTGAACACTGAAGCTTTCTTT. It translates to CSARATGVNTEAFF.

V and J are TRBV4-2 and TRBJ2-5; D possibly matches TRBD1 or TRBD2 (5 bases each). Germline values: CDR1 LGHNA, CDR2 YNFKEQ. The CDR3 loop spans 15 amino acids. V shed 3 bases and J shed 1 base, with 12 bases lying between them. CDR3 amino acids: CASSQTEGLQETQYF. CDR3 sequence (DNA): TGTGCCAGCAGCCAGACAGAGGGGCTCCAAGAGACCCAGTACTTC.

The V call is TRBV12-3 or TRBV12-4, the J call TRBJ2-2; tentatively, D is TRBD1 (5 bases). The CDR3 covers 13 residues. The V end was cut by 8 bases, the J end by 4 bases, with 11 bases between. Written as DNA, the CDR3 is TGTGCCAGCTCTTGGGGCGTCACCGGGGAGCTGTTTTTT. Its translation: CASSWGVTGELFF.

This clonotype was seen a handful of times. The chain joins TRBV12-3 or TRBV12-4 to TRBJ2-3; the match to TRBD1 covers 11 bases. V gave up 6 bases and J gave up 5 bases; unmatched junction bases: 7. There are 15 residues in the CDR3. The CDR3 nucleotides read TGTGCCAGCAGCCGGACAGGGGGCGGGTTAGATACGCAGTATTTT. This gives the protein CASSRTGGGLDTQYF.

The chain recombines TRBV2 with TRBJ1-2; D not resolved. The CDR3 is made up of 14 amino acids. Per germline, CDR1 SNHLY and CDR2 FYNNEI. V lost 3 bases to trimming and J lost 3 bases, with 11 bases between them. The CDR3 coding sequence is TGTGCCAGCAGTGACCCAGAACTCTACTATGGCTACACCTTC. Translated, it gives CASSDPELYYGYTF.

The V call is TRBV7-9, the J call TRBJ2-5; TRBD1 matches 7 bases. V shed 7 bases and J 3 bases; nucleotides not matched to a gene: 5. Germline loops: CDR1 SEHNR, CDR2 FQNEAQ (reference sequence). The CDR3 contains 13 residues. The CDR3 reads CASIRGTEETQYF. The CDR3 DNA is TGTGCCAGCATCCGAGGGACAGAAGAGACCCAGTACTTC.

The sample holds a few counts of this clonotype. J is TRBJ2-2 and V is TRBV6-1; D gene uncertain. V lost 2 bases to trimming and J lost 3 bases, with 4 bases between them. From germline, CDR1 is MNHNS and CDR2 SASEGT. The CDR3 sequence is 13 residues long. CDR3 DNA sequence: TGTGCCAGCAGTGAACAGCACACCGGGGAGCTGTTTTTT. Translating it yields CASSEQHTGELFF.

CDR3 in amino acids: CASSPSGSGRTNYEQYF. For the CDR3, the DNA is TGTGCCAGCAGTCCTTCCGGTAGCGGGAGAACCAACTACGAGCAGTACTTC. The chain uses TRBV6-5 and TRBJ2-7; 9 bases agree with TRBD2. CDR1 and CDR2 (germline): MNHEY, SVGAGI. The junction had 14 bases not matched to a gene; V was cut back by 5 bases and J by 3 bases. This CDR3 is built from 17 residues.

The chain recombines TRBV14 with TRBJ2-1, with D possibly called TRBD1 or TRBD2 (5 bases each). The CDR3 spans 15 residues. The germline V gene has CDR1 SGHDN and CDR2 FVKESK. Trimming took off 1 base at V and 9 bases at J, with 16 bases between the two ends. Here the CDR3 DNA reads TGTGCCAGCAGCCAAGGCACAGGAAGAGGGAGTGAGCAGTTCTTC. This codes for CASSQGTGRGSEQFF.

This clonotype has just one count. This rearrangement joins TRBV27 to TRBJ2-5; 10 bases agree with TRBD1. The CDR3 has 14 amino acids. Per the germline V gene, CDR1 is MNHEY and CDR2 is SMNVEV (reference sequence). With 5 bases clipped from V and 4 bases from J, the junction kept 4 bases outside the gene matches. The CDR3 here is CASSPRDRGETQYF. CDR3 DNA: TGTGCCAGCAGTCCAAGGGACAGGGGAGAGACCCAGTACTTC.

This clonotype was counted only a few times. The chain couples TRBV7-9 to TRBJ2-3; TRBD2 is a possible D gene (6 bases). The V end was cut by 1 base, the J end by 6 bases, with 17 bases between. The CDR3 length is 16 residues. Germline CDR1 and CDR2: SEHNR and FQNEAQ (reference sequence). CDR3 loop: CASSLVLSGSSDTQYF. DNA for the CDR3: TGTGCCAGCAGCTTAGTATTGAGCGGGTCTTCGGATACGCAGTATTTT.

This chain uses TRBV27 with TRBJ2-3, with D possibly TRBD2 on 7 matching bases. Per the germline V gene, CDR1 is MNHEY and CDR2 is SMNVEV (reference sequence). V was pared by 7 bases and J by 0 bases, with 11 bases between. There are 14 residues in the CDR3. CDR3 nucleotides: TGTGCCAGCAACGGGGGGCCTAGCACAGATACGCAGTATTTT. This codes for CASNGGPSTDTQYF.

This clonotype has a handful of counts. J is TRBJ1-1 and V is TRBV5-4, with D possibly being TRBD1 (5 bases). CDR1 is SGHNT and CDR2 is YYREEE in the germline V gene (reference sequence). This CDR3 region has 15 residues. The V gene lost 3 bases and the J gene lost 3 bases, with 15 bases spanning the gap. CDR3 in DNA: TGTGCCAGCAGCTCGGCCCAGACAGCCCACACTGAAGCTTTCTTT. Amino acid sequence: CASSSAQTAHTEAFF.

The chain combines TRBV4-1 with TRBJ2-2; 8 bases fit TRBD2. The junction had 6 bases not matched to a gene; V was cut back by 0 bases and J by 3 bases. CDR3 size: 17 residues. Germline CDR1 is MGHRA and CDR2 is YSYEKL. In DNA, the CDR3 is TGCGCCAGCAGCCAAGATCCGGGGGGGGGTCACACCGGGGAGCTGTTTTTT. Encoded protein: CASSQDPGGGHTGELFF.

The J gene is TRBJ2-1, the V gene TRBV6-1; 9 bases fit TRBD2. CDR1 and CDR2 from the germline V gene are MNHNS and SASEGT. The CDR3 sequence is 13 residues long. With V trimmed by 5 bases and J by 9 bases, 5 bases remained unmatched. CDR3 residues: CASSRGGAGEQFF. The CDR3 DNA is TGTGCCAGCAGTCGCGGGGGGGCCGGTGAGCAGTTCTTC.

V usage is TRBV2 and J usage is TRBJ1-4; a weak D match, TRBD1 (6 bases). Germline CDR1 reads SNHLY; CDR2 reads FYNNEI. This CDR3 has 13 amino acids. The ends were cut back, 3 bases at V and 8 bases at J, with 10 bases in the middle. The CDR3 nucleotides are TGTGCCAGCAGTGAGTACAGGGACGAAAAACTGTTTTTT. This codes for CASSEYRDEKLFF.